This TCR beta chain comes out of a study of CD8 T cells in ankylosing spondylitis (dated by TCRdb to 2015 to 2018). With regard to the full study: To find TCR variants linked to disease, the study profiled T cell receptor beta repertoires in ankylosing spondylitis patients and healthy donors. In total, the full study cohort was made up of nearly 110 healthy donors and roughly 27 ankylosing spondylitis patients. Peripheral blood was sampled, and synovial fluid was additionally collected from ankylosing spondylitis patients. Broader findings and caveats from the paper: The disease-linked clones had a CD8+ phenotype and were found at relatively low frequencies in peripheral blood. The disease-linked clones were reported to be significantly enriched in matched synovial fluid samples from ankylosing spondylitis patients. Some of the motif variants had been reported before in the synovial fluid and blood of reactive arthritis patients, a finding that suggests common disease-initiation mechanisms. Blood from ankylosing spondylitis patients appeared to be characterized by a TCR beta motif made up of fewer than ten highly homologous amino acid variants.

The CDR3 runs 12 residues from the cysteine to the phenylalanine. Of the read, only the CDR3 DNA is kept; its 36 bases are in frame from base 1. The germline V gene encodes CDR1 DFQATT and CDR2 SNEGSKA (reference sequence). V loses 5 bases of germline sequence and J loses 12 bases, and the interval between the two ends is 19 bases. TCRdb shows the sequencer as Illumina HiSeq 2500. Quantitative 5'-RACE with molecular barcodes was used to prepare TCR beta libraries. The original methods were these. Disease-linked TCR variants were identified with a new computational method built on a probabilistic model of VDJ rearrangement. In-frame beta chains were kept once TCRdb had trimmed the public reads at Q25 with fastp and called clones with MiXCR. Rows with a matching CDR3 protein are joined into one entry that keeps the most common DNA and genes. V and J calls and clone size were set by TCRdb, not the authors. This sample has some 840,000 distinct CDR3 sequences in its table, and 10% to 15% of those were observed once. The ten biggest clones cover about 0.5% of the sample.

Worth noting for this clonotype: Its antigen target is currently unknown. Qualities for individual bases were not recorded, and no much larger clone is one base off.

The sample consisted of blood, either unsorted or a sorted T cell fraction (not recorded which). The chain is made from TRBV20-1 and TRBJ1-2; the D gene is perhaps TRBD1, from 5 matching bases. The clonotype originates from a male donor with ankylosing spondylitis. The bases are TGCAGTGCTGGGGACCTACCCAGACGTCACACCTTC. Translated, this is CSAGDLPRRHTF.